A single sample is the source of the 25 T cell receptor beta chains below, sequenced in a study of control samples from healthy donors and cancer patients. Sequencing was performed with immunoSEQ multiplex PCR; in TCRdb, only in-frame clones are kept and a portion is missing. The sample lists about 55,000 clones, roughly 95% occurring once. Sequencing was performed on blood. These TCRs come from a woman between 18 and 30 years old in good health.

The chain carries TRBV9 and TRBJ1-1; 8 bases agree with TRBD1. J lost 4 bases, V lost 2 bases, and 7 bases had no gene match. This CDR3 spans 15 amino acids. Germline CDR1 SGDLS, CDR2 YYNGEE. CDR3 nucleotides: TGTGCCAGCAGCGTCCCGCCAGGGGGCGGCACTGAAGCTTTCTTT. Residues: CASSVPPGGGTEAFF.

The chain combines TRBV5-6 with TRBJ2-3, with D unclear. Germline assignment: CDR1 SGHDT and CDR2 YYEEEE. V dropped 0 bases and J dropped 1 base, with 9 bases sitting between them. The CDR3 is 15 amino acids. The CDR3 DNA reads TGTGCCAGCAGCTTGGGGGGAACTGGCACAGATACGCAGTATTTT. It specifies CASSLGGTGTDTQYF.

The V gene is TRBV15, the J gene TRBJ2-5; D is unclear. This CDR3 contains 12 residues. CDR1 and CDR2 from the germline V gene are LNHNV and YYDKDF (reference sequence). V was pared by 2 bases and J by 5 bases, with 6 bases between. The CDR3 DNA reads TGTGCCACCAGCAGATACCGGGAGACCCAGTACTTC. Amino acid sequence: CATSRYRETQYF.

The chain carries TRBV28 and TRBJ1-1; D is ambiguous. V dropped 4 bases and J dropped 1 base, with 7 bases sitting between them. This CDR3 spans 13 amino acids. CDR1 and CDR2 from the germline V gene are MDHEN and SYDVKM. CDR3 nucleotides: TGTGCCAGCAGTTCCCCGGGGAACACTGAAGCTTTCTTT. This sequence encodes CASSSPGNTEAFF.

The chain employs TRBV3-1 (or the pseudogene TRBV3-2) and TRBJ1-5, with D uncertain. The CDR3 runs 12 residues. CDR1 and CDR2 (germline): LGHDT, YNNKEL (reference sequence). V lost 2 bases, J lost 1 base, and 0 bases lay in between. This chain's CDR3 is CASSQSNQPQHF. CDR3 DNA: TGTGCCAGCAGCCAAAGCAATCAGCCCCAGCATTTT.

The chain uses TRBV6-1 and TRBJ1-1; tentative D call: TRBD1 (5 bases). The length of the CDR3 is 13 residues. V was trimmed by 3 bases and J by 3 bases, leaving 8 bases between them. Germline CDR1 MNHNS, CDR2 SASEGT. The CDR3 here is CASSDQGHTEAFF. For the CDR3, the DNA is TGTGCCAGCAGTGATCAGGGCCACACTGAAGCTTTCTTT.

The chain joins TRBV29-1 to TRBJ2-3; 11 bases are shared with TRBD1. V was pared by 4 bases and J by 9 bases, with 3 bases of the junction left unmatched. Germline-derived CDR1 and CDR2 are SQVTM and ANQGSEA. There are 12 residues in the CDR3. The CDR3 region has the DNA TGCAGCGTTGCGGGACAGGGGGTGACGCAGTATTTT. Encoded protein: CSVAGQGVTQYF.

J is TRBJ2-3 and V is TRBV27; tentative D call: TRBD2 (7 bases). V was pared by 5 bases and J by 4 bases, with 19 bases between. The germline V gene has CDR1 MNHEY and CDR2 SMNVEV (reference sequence). The CDR3 is made up of 16 amino acids. The CDR3 region is CASSRARRGGPDTQYF. The CDR3 DNA follows: TGTGCCAGCAGTAGAGCCAGGAGGGGGGGGCCAGATACGCAGTATTTT.

In its sample, this clone was seen a few times. The J gene is TRBJ2-2, the V gene TRBV6-6, with 11 bases identical to TRBD2. The V segment lost 5 bases and the J segment 5 bases; nucleotides outside the gene matches: 7. The germline gives CDR1 MNHNY, CDR2 SVGAGI (reference sequence). This CDR3 has 16 residues. CDR3 DNA sequence: TGTGCCAGCAGTCGAATAAGGACTAGCGGGACCGGGGAGCTGTTTTTT. Its protein product is CASSRIRTSGTGELFF.

The rearrangement uses TRBV14 and TRBJ2-1, with TRBD2 matching 7 bases. With 0 bases clipped from V and 15 bases from J, the junction kept 8 bases outside the gene matches. The germline CDR1 and CDR2 sequences are SGHDN and FVKESK. The CDR3 loop spans 13 amino acids. The CDR3 DNA follows: TGTGCCAGCAGCCAAGATCGAGGAGCGGGGATGTTCTTC. Its translation: CASSQDRGAGMFF.

In DNA form, the CDR3 reads TGCGCCAGCAGCCAAGAGACAGGGGCCTATGGCTACACCTTC. Encoded protein: CASSQETGAYGYTF. The rearrangement uses TRBV4-3 and TRBJ1-2; TRBD1 matches at 8 bases. With 0 bases clipped from V and 4 bases from J, the junction kept 1 base outside the gene matches. From germline, CDR1 is LGHNA and CDR2 YSLEER. This CDR3 region has 14 residues.

The V call is TRBV11-2, the J call TRBJ1-1, with TRBD1 as a possible D gene (6 bases). The V and J ends lost 1 base and 2 bases respectively, with 20 bases between them. CDR3 size: 18 residues. CDR1 and CDR2 from the germline V gene are SGHAT and FQNNGV. This CDR3 reads CASSLGPGGNRVNTEAFF. In DNA, the CDR3 is TGTGCCAGCAGCTTAGGGCCTGGAGGGAACAGGGTTAACACTGAAGCTTTCTTT. Variable domain in full (rest from reference TRBV11-2 and TRBJ1-1): EAGVAQSPRYKIIEKRQSVAFWCNPISGHATLYWYQQILGQGPKLLIQFQNNGVVDDSQLPKDRFSAERLKGVDSTLKIQPAKLEDSAVYLCASSLGPGGNRVNTEAFFGQGTRLTVV.

In DNA form, the CDR3 reads TGTGCCAGCAGTTCCATGCTAGGACAGGGGATGAACACTGAAGCTTTCTTT. It specifies CASSSMLGQGMNTEAFF. The rearrangement uses TRBV28 and TRBJ1-1; 9 bases fit TRBD1. The CDR3 extends over 17 amino acids. V lost 4 bases to trimming and J lost 0 bases; unmatched junction nucleotides: 9. From germline, CDR1 is MDHEN and CDR2 SYDVKM.

This clone has just a few counts. J is TRBJ1-5 and V is TRBV6-6; D remains ambiguous. The CDR3 spans 14 residues. Trimming stripped 2 bases from V and 8 bases from J, with 13 bases between. Germline assignment: CDR1 MNHNY and CDR2 SVGAGI (reference sequence). The CDR3: CASSYDGDEEPQHF. The CDR3 nucleotides are TGTGCCAGCAGTTACGATGGGGATGAGGAGCCCCAGCATTTT.

The rearrangement uses TRBV6-2 or TRBV6-3 and TRBJ1-1; 8 nucleotides align to TRBD1. V was pared by 0 bases and J by 7 bases, with 4 bases of the junction left unmatched. CDR1 is MNHEY, CDR2 SVGEGT, per germline. The CDR3 covers 14 residues. CDR3 region: CASSYSGTGIEAFF. Written as DNA, the CDR3 is TGTGCCAGCAGTTACTCGGGGACAGGTATTGAAGCTTTCTTT.

This clone showed up just once. The V gene is TRBV7-6, the J gene TRBJ2-7; D uncertain. The CDR3 consists of 15 residues. Germline V gene data show CDR1 as SGHVS and CDR2 as FNYEAQ. The ends were cut back, 0 bases at V and 0 bases at J, with 9 bases in the middle. The CDR3 protein is CASSLAPGGSYEQYF. The CDR3 bases are TGTGCCAGCAGCTTAGCCCCCGGCGGCTCCTACGAGCAGTACTTC. The whole variable domain, filled in from reference TRBV7-6 and TRBJ2-7, reads GAGVSQSPRYKVTKRGQDVALRCDPISGHVSLYWYRQALGQGPEFLTYFNYEAQQDKSGLPNDRFSAERPEGSISTLTIQRTEQRDSAMYRCASSLAPGGSYEQYFGPGTRLTVT.

This clone was detected only a few times. The chain is built from TRBV18 and TRBJ1-3; TRBD1 is a possible D gene (5 bases). The CDR3 totals 13 residues. Germline values: CDR1 KGHSH, CDR2 LQKENI. V was cut by 6 bases and J by 3 bases, with 9 bases left in between. CDR3 bases: TGTGCCAGCTCTACAGGCATTGGAAACACCATATATTTT. Its protein is CASSTGIGNTIYF.

A single count supports this clone. The chain recombines TRBV15 with TRBJ2-3, with no clear D. Germline lookup yields CDR1 LNHNV and CDR2 YYDKDF (reference sequence). The CDR3 runs 14 residues. V was clipped by 0 bases and J by 2 bases, with 6 bases between them. DNA for the CDR3: TGTGCCACCAGCAGAGACTTGGTCACAGATACGCAGTATTTT. Translated: CATSRDLVTDTQYF.

The J gene is TRBJ1-1, the V gene TRBV7-9; 7 positions agree with TRBD1. V lost 5 bases, J lost 2 bases, and 11 bases stayed unmatched. The CDR3 loop spans 16 amino acids. CDR1 and CDR2 (germline): SEHNR, FQNEAQ (reference sequence). The CDR3 DNA is TGTGCCAGCAGCGACGCACAGGGGATCGGCAACACTGAAGCTTTCTTT. Its protein is CASSDAQGIGNTEAFF.

This clone was counted a single time. V usage is TRBV2 and J usage is TRBJ1-2; TRBD1 is a possible D gene (6 bases). Germline V lookup: CDR1 SNHLY, CDR2 FYNNEI. The V gene lost 8 bases and the J gene lost 3 bases, with 19 bases spanning the gap. The CDR3 covers 15 residues. CDR3 loop: CASLLTGTGDYGYTF. Written as DNA, the CDR3 is TGTGCCAGCCTTTTGACAGGAACGGGTGACTATGGCTACACCTTC.

J is TRBJ2-3 and V is TRBV6-4; 8 bases fit TRBD2. In germline, CDR1 is MRHNA, CDR2 SNTAGT. V trimming: 5 bases; J trimming: 0 bases; junction bases outside the gene matches: 1. This CDR3 is built from 14 residues. CDR3 amino acids: CASSPGGSTDTQYF. CDR3 sequence (DNA): TGTGCCAGCAGTCCGGGAGGGAGCACAGATACGCAGTATTTT.

V and J are TRBV19 and TRBJ1-6, with D tentatively TRBD1 (6 bases). The CDR3 loop spans 15 amino acids. Between the trimmed V and J ends, which lost 0 bases and 7 bases, there was a span of 10 bases. The germline gives CDR1 LNHDA, CDR2 SQIVND (reference sequence). The CDR3 coding sequence is TGTGCCAGTAGTATAGAAAGGGGGGCGAATTCACCCCTCCACTTT. Protein sequence: CASSIERGANSPLHF.

The rearrangement links TRBV11-2 to TRBJ2-3; no clear D gene. CDR1 is SGHAT, CDR2 FQNNGV, per germline. CDR3 length equals 16 residues. The ends were cut back, 8 bases at V and 2 bases at J, with 20 bases in the middle. The CDR3 loop reads CASGLLSAGYTDTQYF. In nucleotides, the CDR3 is TGTGCCAGCGGTCTCTTAAGCGCTGGATACACAGATACGCAGTATTTT.

The J gene is TRBJ1-6, the V gene TRBV7-9; possibly TRBD1 for D (6 bases). Germline lookup yields CDR1 SEHNR and CDR2 FQNEAQ (reference sequence). CDR3 size: 15 residues. Trimming removed 1 base from V and 9 bases from J, with 13 bases in between. In DNA, the CDR3 is TGTGCCAGCAGCTTAGTTTCACAGGGAAGTTCACCCCTCCACTTT. Translation: CASSLVSQGSSPLHF.

This clone came up once. This rearrangement joins TRBV7-3 to TRBJ1-1; D is possibly TRBD1 (6 bases). This CDR3 has 14 amino acids. Germline CDR1 is SGHTA and CDR2 is FQGTGA. V was pared by 4 bases and J by 7 bases, with 16 bases between. The CDR3 here is CASSCPRTADEAFF. In DNA, the CDR3 is TGTGCCAGCAGCTGTCCCCGGACAGCGGATGAAGCTTTCTTT.